The clone carrying this T cell receptor (beta chain) showed up just a few times. Its specificity is unknown. The CDR3 covers 13 residues. Trimming pared 0 bases from V and 7 bases from J, leaving 9 bases between. Libraries for TCRalpha and TCRbeta carried sample barcodes and unique molecular identifiers via 5'RACE. TCRdb passed the 5' RACE reads through MiXCR, listing each CDR3 protein once. The repertoire includes about 270,000 distinct CDR3 sequences, roughly 14% of them detected once, and 2.1% sits in the top ten. The sample comes from a study of T-cell memory formation after mild COVID-19. Findings and caveats of the study: Clones contracting over day 15 to 85 were CD4/CD8 balanced, with later expanders leaning CD4+. Contracting CD4+ clones lay largely in CM and EM, with CD8+ ones residing in EMRA. Cross-reactive memory apparently joined, as some responding clones appeared in pre-infection memory.

The clonotype originates from an adult woman who had mild COVID-19 (a few samples of this study predate the infection). Cell type and time point are not known. This chain connects TRBV12-3 or TRBV12-4 to TRBJ1-1, with D perhaps TRBD1 (5 bases). The sequencing sample was made of PBMCs or a T cell subset sorted from them (not recorded which). The CDR3 region is CASSLALGHEAFF. CDR3 nucleotide sequence: TGTGCCAGCAGTTTAGCGCTTGGACATGAAGCTTTCTTT.